Shown below are 30 T cell receptor beta chains from a single sample sequenced in a study of PD-1 blockade in classical Hodgkin lymphoma. Some clones are missing from TCRdb's copy, which holds only in-frame ones; the method was immunoSEQ multiplex PCR. The sample gives roughly 21,000 clones, 85% of which show up once; about an eighth is in the top ten. Noted time point: cycle 4 day 1 (C4D1), after 5 to 7 weeks of nivolumab. The patients all showed relapse after autologous stem cell transplantation, while their brentuximab vedotin exposure varied. The sequences come from peripheral blood mononuclear cells (PBMCs), collected before the fourth cycle of nivolumab. All receptors come from a human donor with classical Hodgkin lymphoma.

The J gene is TRBJ2-7, the V gene TRBV6-6, with D tentatively TRBD2 (5 bases). Germline CDR1 MNHNY, CDR2 SVGAGI (reference sequence). The CDR3 has 15 amino acids. Trimming removed 0 bases at V and 0 bases at J, with 9 bases between. For the CDR3, the DNA is TGTGCCAGCAGTTACTCGGGTGGGAGCTCCTACGAGCAGTACTTC. It translates to CASSYSGGSSYEQYF.

Written as DNA, the CDR3 is TGCGCCAGCAGCCACGGCAGGGTATACGAGCAGTACTTC. Its protein product is CASSHGRVYEQYF. The chain carries TRBV4-3 and TRBJ2-7, with D possibly matching TRBD1 (5 bases). Germline V lookup: CDR1 LGHNA, CDR2 YSLEER. The V end was cut by 3 bases, the J end by 4 bases, with 10 bases between. CDR3 length: 13 amino acids.

This rearrangement joins TRBV2 to TRBJ2-5; TRBD2 agrees at 11 bases. CDR3 length: 19 amino acids. Germline lookup yields CDR1 SNHLY and CDR2 FYNNEI. V shed 4 bases, J shed 7 bases, and the junction held 20 bases outside the gene matches. The CDR3 loop is CASSVQHSFGSGRAATQYF. The DNA of the CDR3 is TGTGCCAGCAGTGTGCAACACTCTTTTGGTAGCGGGAGGGCAGCGACCCAGTACTTC.

The chain links TRBV5-1 to TRBJ1-4; possible D gene TRBD1, 5 bases. The length of the CDR3 is 15 residues. The germline V gene encodes CDR1 SGHRS and CDR2 YFSETQ. The ends were cut back, 0 bases at V and 5 bases at J, with 11 bases in the middle. The CDR3 loop reads CASSLVGDRNEKLFF. The CDR3 bases are TGCGCCAGCAGCTTGGTAGGGGATAGGAATGAAAAACTGTTTTTT.

The rearrangement links TRBV11-1 to TRBJ2-1; 14 nucleotides align to TRBD2. The CDR3 loop spans 17 amino acids. Unmatched junction bases numbered 5, after V lost 0 bases and J lost 7 bases. Germline CDR1 is SGHAT and CDR2 is FQDESV (reference sequence). The CDR3 is CASSLAPGTSGRNEQFF. The CDR3 DNA reads TGTGCCAGCAGCTTAGCACCCGGGACTAGCGGGAGAAATGAGCAGTTCTTC.

The rearrangement joins TRBV18 to TRBJ2-3, with D tentatively TRBD1 (5 bases). This CDR3 is built from 17 residues. The germline V and J ends were trimmed by 5 bases and 3 bases, with 21 bases remaining between them. CDR1 is KGHSH and CDR2 is LQKENI in the germline V gene. The CDR3 protein is CASSSRVGFLKTDTQYF. The CDR3 nucleotides read TGTGCCAGCTCATCCAGGGTGGGGTTTCTCAAAACAGATACGCAGTATTTT.

The J gene is TRBJ1-4, the V gene TRBV4-3; TRBD1 matches 8 bases. CDR3 length: 16 residues. Germline V CDR1 and CDR2: LGHNA, YSLEER. The V and J ends lost 0 bases and 7 bases, in that order; junction bases with no gene match: 7. CDR3 in DNA: TGCGCCAGCAGCCAAGATTGGACAGGGTTACGTGAAAAACTGTTTTTT. This codes for CASSQDWTGLREKLFF.

This rearrangement joins TRBV9 to TRBJ2-3; D ambiguous. Deletions cut 0 bases from V and 6 bases from J, with 11 bases between. Germline V gives CDR1 SGDLS, CDR2 YYNGEE. The CDR3 covers 14 residues. The CDR3 protein is CASSVGLPRDTQYF. CDR3 nucleotides: TGTGCCAGCAGCGTAGGTCTGCCTCGCGATACGCAGTATTTT.

The chain combines TRBV9 with TRBJ2-1, with no clear D. The ends were cut back, 3 bases at V and 9 bases at J, with 7 bases in the middle. This CDR3 spans 11 amino acids. Germline CDR1 SGDLS, CDR2 YYNGEE. CDR3 DNA: TGTGCCAGCAGCGGCGATAGTGAGCAGTTCTTC. Translating gives CASSGDSEQFF.

The V call is TRBV18, the J call TRBJ2-5; D perhaps matches TRBD2 (7 bases). The CDR3 runs to 14 residues. V shed 3 bases and J shed 3 bases, with 11 bases lying between them. Germline-derived CDR1 and CDR2 are KGHSH and LQKENI. The CDR3, as DNA: TGTGCCAGCTCACCCCGAGGGGGGGAAGAGACCCAGTACTTC. It encodes CASSPRGGEETQYF.

V is TRBV4-1 and J is TRBJ1-1; D is ambiguous. CDR1 and CDR2 (germline): MGHRA, YSYEKL. This CDR3 has 16 residues. The V end lost 1 base, the J end lost 0 bases, and 12 bases lay between the germline ends. For the CDR3, the DNA is TGCGCCAGCAGCCAAGCCCCTGAGGGATTGAACACTGAAGCTTTCTTT. Protein: CASSQAPEGLNTEAFF.

CDR3: CASSLAGGNTEAFF. The CDR3 DNA reads TGTGCCAGCAGCTTGGCAGGGGGGAACACTGAAGCTTTCTTT. V is TRBV7-6 and J is TRBJ1-1, with 7 bases identical to TRBD1. Trimming removed 3 bases from V and 1 base from J; junction bases left unmatched: 2. The germline gives CDR1 SGHVS, CDR2 FNYEAQ. The CDR3 spans 14 residues. The full variable domain, completed using reference TRBV7-6 and TRBJ1-1, is GAGVSQSPRYKVTKRGQDVALRCDPISGHVSLYWYRQALGQGPEFLTYFNYEAQQDKSGLPNDRFSAERPEGSISTLTIQRTEQRDSAMYRCASSLAGGNTEAFFGQGTRLTVV.

The V call is TRBV19, the J call TRBJ2-1; 11 bases agree with TRBD1. The CDR3 contains 16 residues. Germline V gene sequence: CDR1 LNHDA, CDR2 SQIVND (reference sequence). V gave up 5 bases and J gave up 2 bases; unmatched junction bases: 5. Here the CDR3 DNA reads TGTGCCAGTAGTCCCCGGACAGGGGGCACCTACAATGAGCAGTTCTTC. This encodes CASSPRTGGTYNEQFF.

The CDR3 region has the DNA TGTGCTAGTGGTCACCAAAGTGACAGGGGAAATACTGAAGCTTTCTTT. It specifies CASGHQSDRGNTEAFF. This chain uses TRBV12-5 with TRBJ1-1, with 8 positions matching TRBD1. This CDR3 has 16 residues. J was trimmed by 5 bases and V by 5 bases; bases with no gene match: 13. The germline V gene encodes CDR1 LGHNT and CDR2 FRNRAP.

The V and J genes are TRBV28 and TRBJ1-5; TRBD1 matches 7 bases. The ends lost 4 bases at V and 7 bases at J; junction bases unmatched: 10. The CDR3 runs to 15 residues. Germline values: CDR1 MDHEN, CDR2 SYDVKM. CDR3 protein: CASSSYRGERQPQHF. Here the CDR3 DNA reads TGTGCCAGCAGTTCGTACAGGGGCGAAAGACAGCCCCAGCATTTT.

The chain couples TRBV9 to TRBJ1-1, with D hard to call. The CDR3 contains 13 residues. The V gene lost 4 bases and the J gene lost 0 bases, with 7 bases spanning the gap. The germline gives CDR1 SGDLS, CDR2 YYNGEE. CDR3 protein: CASSPPVNTEAFF. The CDR3, as DNA: TGTGCCAGCAGCCCACCAGTGAACACTGAAGCTTTCTTT.

V usage is TRBV6-5 and J usage is TRBJ1-2; possible D gene TRBD1, 6 bases. Trimming shortened V by 2 bases and J by 2 bases, and 9 bases separated the two germline ends. Germline CDR1 MNHEY, CDR2 SVGAGI. The CDR3 is 14 residues long. In DNA, the CDR3 is TGTGCCAGCAGTTACGGGGGGCAGAACTATGGCTACACCTTC. Amino acids: CASSYGGQNYGYTF.

This clone was seen once. This chain joins TRBV5-1 and TRBJ1-6; D is unresolved. The V gene's germline CDR1 is SGHRS and CDR2 YFSETQ. This CDR3 spans 13 amino acids. With 4 bases removed from V and 3 bases from J, the gap between germline ends came to 5 bases. CDR3 sequence (DNA): TGCGCCAGCAGCGAAGACTATAATTCACCCCTCCACTTT. Encoded protein: CASSEDYNSPLHF.

V usage is TRBV27 and J usage is TRBJ2-7; maybe TRBD1 (6 bases). This CDR3 region has 14 residues. Trimming pared 4 bases from V and 7 bases from J, leaving 17 bases between. The germline V gene encodes CDR1 MNHEY and CDR2 SMNVEV (reference sequence). CDR3 region: CASSSWDTPWEQYF. The DNA for the CDR3 is TGTGCCAGCAGTTCATGGGACACTCCTTGGGAGCAGTACTTC.

The CDR3 loop is CASTQIGQGAYEQYF. CDR3 sequence (DNA): TGTGCCAGCACCCAAATTGGACAGGGGGCCTACGAGCAGTACTTC. This chain connects TRBV27 to TRBJ2-7, with 10 nucleotides matching TRBD1. Germline trimming cut 7 bases from V and 2 bases from J; bases unmatched to any gene: 8. CDR1 and CDR2 (germline): MNHEY, SMNVEV (reference sequence). This CDR3 spans 15 amino acids.

The chain couples TRBV5-1 to TRBJ2-1; 11 bases line up with TRBD2. V shed 5 bases and J 0 bases; nucleotides not matched to a gene: 7. The length of the CDR3 is 17 residues. CDR1 and CDR2 (germline): SGHRS, YFSETQ. The CDR3 is CASRSLAGATSYNEQFF. The CDR3 DNA follows: TGCGCCAGCAGGTCACTAGCGGGGGCCACCTCCTACAATGAGCAGTTCTTC.

The V gene is TRBV9, the J gene TRBJ1-2, with D possibly being TRBD1 (5 bases). Germline CDR1 SGDLS, CDR2 YYNGEE. Trimming took 2 bases from V and 2 from J, leaving 10 bases between them. The length of the CDR3 is 14 residues. CDR3 loop: CASSVQGVNYGYTF. DNA for the CDR3: TGTGCCAGCAGCGTTCAGGGCGTCAACTATGGCTACACCTTC.

This chain connects TRBV7-3 to TRBJ2-7; 7 bases align to TRBD2. The CDR3 covers 14 residues. Germline CDR1 reads SGHTA; CDR2 reads FQGTGA. The V gene end was trimmed by 5 bases and the J gene end by 5 bases; junction bases not matched to a gene: 9. The CDR3 loop is CASSPAAGRNEQYF. CDR3 DNA: TGTGCCAGCAGCCCGGCAGCGGGACGGAACGAGCAGTACTTC.

The chain combines TRBV10-2 with TRBJ2-6; TRBD1 agrees at 9 bases. Trimming cost V 5 bases and J 1 base; bases outside gene matches: 6. Germline V gene sequence: CDR1 WSHSY, CDR2 SAAADI. The CDR3 is made up of 17 amino acids. The CDR3 here is CASSFEDRGSGANVLTF. The CDR3 nucleotides are TGCGCCAGCAGTTTCGAGGACAGGGGTTCTGGGGCCAACGTCCTGACTTTC.

Only a few counts were recorded for this clone. CDR3 bases: TGTGCCAGCAGGGGCTCAGGACGTTCAAACACTGAAGCTTTCTTT. It translates to CASRGSGRSNTEAFF. V usage is TRBV6-6 and J usage is TRBJ1-1; D gene ambiguous. Trimming took 6 bases from V and 2 from J, leaving 16 bases between them. The CDR3 length is 15 residues. The germline V gene has CDR1 MNHNY and CDR2 SVGAGI (reference sequence).

This rearrangement joins TRBV28 to TRBJ2-1; TRBD2 matches at 14 bases. V dropped 6 bases and J dropped 8; count of bases not matched to a gene: 3. Germline loops: CDR1 MDHEN, CDR2 SYDVKM. This CDR3 comprises 14 residues. The CDR3 protein is CASSWGLAGDEQFF. The CDR3 bases are TGTGCCAGCAGCTGGGGACTAGCGGGAGATGAGCAGTTCTTC.

The V call is TRBV29-1, the J call TRBJ1-2; no clear D. The germline CDR1 and CDR2 sequences are SQVTM and ANQGSEA. The V and J ends lost 6 bases and 0 bases respectively, with 11 bases between them. CDR3 length equals 13 residues. The CDR3 protein is CSVADGANYGYTF. CDR3 nucleotide sequence: TGCAGCGTGGCGGACGGAGCTAACTATGGCTACACCTTC. The full variable domain, completed using reference TRBV29-1 and TRBJ1-2, is SAVISQKPSRDICQRGTSLTIQCQVDSQVTMMFWYRQQPGQSLTLIATANQGSEATYESGFVIDKFPISRPNLTFSTLTVSNMSPEDSSIYLCSVADGANYGYTFGSGTRLTVV.

The chain combines TRBV28 with TRBJ1-1; the D is unclear. The CDR3 sequence is 12 residues long. Deletions cut 6 bases from V and 6 bases from J, with 11 bases between. The germline V gene encodes CDR1 MDHEN and CDR2 SYDVKM. The CDR3 loop is CASRPPWAEAFF. CDR3 DNA: TGTGCCAGCAGACCTCCCTGGGCTGAAGCTTTCTTT.

The chain is built from TRBV6-9 and TRBJ2-5; TRBD1 might be the D (6 bases). The CDR3 spans 13 residues. Looked up from germline, CDR1 is MNHGY and CDR2 is SVAAGI. Between the trimmed V and J ends, which lost 6 bases and 3 bases, there was a span of 11 bases. As DNA, the CDR3 is TGTGCCAGCAGAAGGACAGTGGAAGAGACCCAGTACTTC. This gives the protein CASRRTVEETQYF.

This clone has just a few counts. V usage is TRBV11-3 and J usage is TRBJ2-1, with TRBD2 as a possible D gene (5 bases). The CDR3 is made up of 16 amino acids. Germline CDR1 reads SGHNT; CDR2 reads YENEEA. V lost 5 bases and J lost 1, with 15 bases in between. CDR3 nucleotide sequence: TGTGCCAGCAGCACCCCAGAGGGAAGATCCTACAATGAGCAGTTCTTC. This codes for CASSTPEGRSYNEQFF.